This T cell receptor (beta chain) was observed in a study of T cells in Graves' hyperthyroidism and ophthalmopathy. Amplification of TCR beta CDR3 regions used RNA as the template. The TCR CDR3 first-round RT-PCR relied on the HTBI primer set. TCRdb reprocessed the multiplex PCR reads with MiXCR, giving one entry per CDR3 protein. Of some 720,000 distinct CDR3 sequences listed, approximately 16% are singletons. CDR3 length: 13 amino acids. The germline CDR1 and CDR2 sequences are DFQATT and SNEGSKA (reference sequence). Trimming took 5 bases from V and 4 from J; bases not matched to a gene: 4. Calling Graves' hyperthyroidism stable meant ophthalmopathy did not progress within 18 months.

This clonotype was obtained from a young man with Graves' hyperthyroidism. The chain couples TRBV20-1 to TRBJ1-3; 8 bases agree with TRBD1. The sequencing sample was made of blood. The CDR3 coding sequence is TGCAGTGCTCCAGGGGGCGGGGGAAACACCATATATTTT. This translates into CSAPGGGGNTIYF.